Shown below are 11 T cell receptor beta chains from a single sample sequenced in a study of preoperative IRX-2 immunotherapy in early breast cancer. Some clones are missing from TCRdb's copy, which holds only in-frame ones; the method was immunoSEQ multiplex PCR. The sample lists some 42,000 clones, roughly 80% seen once, with approximately 1.5% in the top ten. This sample's treatment: preoperative locoregional IRX-2 cytokine immunotherapy. The material was lymph node tissue, obtained after IRX-2 immunotherapy. These receptors were taken from a human donor with breast cancer.

This clone came up once. The junction does not match germline at one end; this may be a read error. V usage is TRBV11-3 and J usage is TRBJ2-5; 9 bases fit TRBD2. Germline CDR1 is SGHNT and CDR2 is YENEEA. CDR3 length: 16 residues. CDR3 residues: CASSPISAGGGETQYF. In nucleotides, the CDR3 is TGTGCTAGCAGCCCAATCTCAGCGGGGGGCGGCGAGACCCAGTACTTC.

The chain combines TRBV6-8 with TRBJ1-5; D might be TRBD1 (6 bases). This CDR3 is built from 14 residues. Trimming cost V 5 bases and J 7 bases, with 15 bases left between them. Looked up from germline, CDR1 is MNHGY and CDR2 is SAAAGT. This CDR3 reads CASSLLQGSQPQHF. In nucleotides, the CDR3 is TGTGCCAGCAGTCTACTCCAGGGGTCGCAGCCCCAGCATTTT.

The rearrangement uses TRBV19 and TRBJ2-6; 8 nucleotides align to TRBD1. The V gene's germline CDR1 is LNHDA and CDR2 SQIVND (reference sequence). The CDR3 extends over 19 amino acids. J lost 0 bases, V lost 8 bases, and 15 bases had no gene match. The CDR3 here is CASHQLRQGRTSGANVLTF. Here the CDR3 DNA reads TGTGCCAGTCACCAATTACGACAGGGGCGTACCTCTGGGGCCAACGTCCTGACTTTC.

The DNA of the CDR3 is TGCGCCAGCAGTGACCCAGGGATAGCTAACTATGGCTACACCTTC. Protein sequence: CASSDPGIANYGYTF. The chain carries TRBV10-2 and TRBJ1-2; D may be TRBD1 (5 bases). From germline, CDR1 is WSHSY and CDR2 SAAADI. Trimming shortened V by 3 bases and J by 0 bases, and 11 bases separated the two germline ends. This CDR3 contains 15 residues.

This chain links TRBV11-3 with TRBJ2-3, with 11 nucleotides matching TRBD2. CDR3 length equals 16 residues. Germline values: CDR1 SGHNT, CDR2 YENEEA. V shed 5 bases, J shed 1 base, and the junction held 5 bases outside the gene matches. The CDR3 loop is CASSLTSGGGTDTQYF. The DNA for the CDR3 is TGTGCCAGCAGCCTAACTAGCGGGGGTGGCACAGATACGCAGTATTTT.

V and J are TRBV19 and TRBJ1-5; no reliable D call. The CDR3 contains 15 residues. With 3 bases removed from V and 3 bases from J, the gap between germline ends came to 12 bases. The germline V gene encodes CDR1 LNHDA and CDR2 SQIVND (reference sequence). CDR3 residues: CASSMVQQLNQPQHF. The CDR3 DNA reads as TGTGCCAGTAGTATGGTACAGCAGCTCAATCAGCCCCAGCATTTT.

The chain is built from TRBV5-1 and TRBJ1-1; 10 positions match TRBD1. Germline V gene data show CDR1 as SGHRS and CDR2 as YFSETQ. After removal of 3 bases from V and 7 bases from J, the junction contained 6 bases not matched to a gene. This CDR3 is built from 14 residues. The CDR3 reads CASSSTGGLIEAFF. The CDR3 region has the DNA TGCGCCAGCAGCTCGACAGGGGGCCTTATTGAAGCTTTCTTT.

This clone was recorded once. The chain joins TRBV11-3 to TRBJ2-5; no reliable D call. CDR1 is SGHNT, CDR2 YENEEA, per germline. The CDR3 sequence is 16 residues long. V gave up 3 bases and J gave up 4 bases, with 18 bases separating them. The CDR3: CASSFNPPGFRETQYF. In nucleotides, the CDR3 is TGTGCCAGCAGCTTTAATCCCCCGGGCTTTCGAGAGACCCAGTACTTC.

V is TRBV19 and J is TRBJ2-4; TRBD2 matches at 7 bases. Germline V lookup: CDR1 LNHDA, CDR2 SQIVND (reference sequence). With 5 bases clipped from V and 8 bases from J, the junction kept 12 bases outside the gene matches. This CDR3 has 15 residues. Here the CDR3 DNA reads TGTGCCAGTAGTCTAATAGAGCGGGGTCGGGACATTCAGTACTTC. It translates to CASSLIERGRDIQYF.

Note on this clone: The junction shows a germline mismatch at one end, possibly a read error. V and J are TRBV6-8 and TRBJ1-4; maybe TRBD1 (5 bases). The germline V gene has CDR1 MNHGY and CDR2 SAAAGT. The CDR3 contains 14 residues. The CDR3 protein is CAISGTGTNEKLFF. CDR3 coding DNA: TGTGCCATCAGTGGAACAGGCACGAATGAAAAACTGTTTTTT.

The chain combines TRBV5-1 with TRBJ2-1; possibly TRBD1 or TRBD2 for D (5 bases each). Germline V gene sequence: CDR1 SGHRS, CDR2 YFSETQ. Deletions cut 7 bases from V and 10 bases from J, with 24 bases between. CDR3 length equals 15 residues. The CDR3 region has the DNA TGCGCCAGCGCCTTGGGTGGGGTTCGGGGCCGCGAGCAGTTCTTC. Amino acids: CASALGGVRGREQFF.